Described below is a single T cell receptor (beta chain) sequence and its context. Its antigen remains unknown. Repertoires were generated with immunoSEQ multiplex PCR, while TCRdb's copy carries only in-frame clones and drops some. The sample lists about 700 clones, approximately 30% occurring once. The data belong to a study of CXCR4 blockade with PD-1 therapy in pancreatic cancer. Findings and limits, study-wide: Intratumoral clonality (mean roughly 0.14) exceeded healthy blood (about 0.045) but did not track survival. More frequent amino acid clones had more nucleotide rearrangements, suggesting convergent selection.

CDR3 size: 13 residues. Germline CDR1 is SGDLS and CDR2 is YYNGEE. V was shortened by 5 bases and J by 8 bases, with 13 bases between the two germline ends. The chain combines TRBV9 with TRBJ1-4; D not resolved. The TCR sequence derives from a human donor with pancreatic ductal adenocarcinoma. Material: tumor tissue. The CDR3 DNA reads TGTGCCAGCAGTGAAGGCGCTGGGGAAAAACTGTTTTTT. Its protein product is CASSEGAGEKLFF.